This T cell receptor (beta chain) stems from a study of blood T cells in healthy people across ages. For the second PCR, which ran for about 7 to 11 cycles, a sample-barcoded 5' primer and a J-beta primer mix were used. TCRdb re-analysed the 5' RACE reads in MiXCR, keeping a single row per CDR3 protein. The sample lists more than 1,400,000 distinct CDR3 sequences, 42% occurring once. This sequence originates from a woman aged 18-29 years in good health. The sequenced material came from blood.

CDR3 in DNA: TGTGCCAGCAGCTCGTTAGCGGGAGGTCCCAATGAGCAGTACTTC. Protein product: CASSSLAGGPNEQYF. J is TRBJ2-7 and V is TRBV7-6; the match to TRBD2 covers 10 bases. V was clipped by 4 bases and J by 7 bases; unmatched bases: 10. This CDR3 has 15 residues. Germline CDR1 and CDR2: SGHVS and FNYEAQ.